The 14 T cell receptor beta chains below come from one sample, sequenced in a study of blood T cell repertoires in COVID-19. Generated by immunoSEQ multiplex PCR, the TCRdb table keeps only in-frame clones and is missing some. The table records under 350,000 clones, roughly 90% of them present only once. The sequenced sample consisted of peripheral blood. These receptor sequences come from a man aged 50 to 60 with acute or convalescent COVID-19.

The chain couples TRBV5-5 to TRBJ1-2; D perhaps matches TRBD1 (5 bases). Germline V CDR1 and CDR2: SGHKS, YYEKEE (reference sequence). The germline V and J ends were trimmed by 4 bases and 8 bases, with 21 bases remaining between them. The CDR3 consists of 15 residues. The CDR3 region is CASSPSRTMPWGYTF. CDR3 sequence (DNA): TGTGCCAGCAGCCCCTCGAGGACAATGCCATGGGGCTACACCTTC.

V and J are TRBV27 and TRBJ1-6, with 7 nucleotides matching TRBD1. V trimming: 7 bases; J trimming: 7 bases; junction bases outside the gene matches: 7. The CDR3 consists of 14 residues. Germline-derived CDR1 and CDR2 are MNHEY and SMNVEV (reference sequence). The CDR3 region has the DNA TGTGCCAGCACCACGGGACAGCAGAATTCACCCCTCCACTTT. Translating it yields CASTTGQQNSPLHF.

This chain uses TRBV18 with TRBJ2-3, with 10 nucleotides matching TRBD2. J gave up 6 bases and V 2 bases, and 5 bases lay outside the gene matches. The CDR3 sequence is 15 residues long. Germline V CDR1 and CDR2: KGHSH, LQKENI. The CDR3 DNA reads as TGTGCCAGCTCACCATCAGAACTAGCGGGGGATACGCAGTATTTT. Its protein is CASSPSELAGDTQYF.

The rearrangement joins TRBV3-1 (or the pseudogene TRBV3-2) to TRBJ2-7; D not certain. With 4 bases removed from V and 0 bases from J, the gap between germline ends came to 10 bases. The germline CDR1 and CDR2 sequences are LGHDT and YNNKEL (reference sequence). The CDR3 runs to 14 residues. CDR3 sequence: CASSPMQVSYEQYF. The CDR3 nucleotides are TGTGCCAGCAGCCCTATGCAGGTCTCCTACGAGCAGTACTTC.

CDR3 sequence (DNA): TGTGCCAGCAGCCAATACGAGGGTAAGATGGGGAATGAGCAGTTCTTC. As protein: CASSQYEGKMGNEQFF. The rearrangement joins TRBV3-1 (or the pseudogene TRBV3-2) to TRBJ2-1, with a possible D match to TRBD2 (5 bases). There are 16 residues in the CDR3. Germline V gene lookup returns CDR1 LGHDT and CDR2 YNNKEL (reference sequence). V lost 2 bases and J lost 7, with 18 bases in between.

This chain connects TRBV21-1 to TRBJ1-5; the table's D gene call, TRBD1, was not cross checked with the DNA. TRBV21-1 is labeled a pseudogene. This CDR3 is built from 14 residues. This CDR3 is CASSKHQGCQPQHF. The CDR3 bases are TGTGCCAGCAGCAAACACCAGGGTTGTCAGCCCCAGCATTTT.

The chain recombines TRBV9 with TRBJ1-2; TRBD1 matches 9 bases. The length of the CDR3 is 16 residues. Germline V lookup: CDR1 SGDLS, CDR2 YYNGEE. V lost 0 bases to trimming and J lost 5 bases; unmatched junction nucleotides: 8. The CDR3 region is CASSVGEQGAGYGYTF. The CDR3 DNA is TGTGCCAGCAGCGTAGGAGAACAGGGGGCCGGGTATGGCTACACCTTC.

The CDR3 here is CASSFSQGEITYNEQFF. The CDR3 nucleotides are TGTGCCAGCAGCTTCAGCCAGGGGGAGATCACCTACAATGAGCAGTTCTTC. The genes are TRBV7-9 and TRBJ2-1, with 7 positions matching TRBD1. V shed 3 bases, J shed 2 bases, and the junction held 10 bases outside the gene matches. The germline gives CDR1 SEHNR, CDR2 FQNEAQ (reference sequence). This CDR3 comprises 17 residues.

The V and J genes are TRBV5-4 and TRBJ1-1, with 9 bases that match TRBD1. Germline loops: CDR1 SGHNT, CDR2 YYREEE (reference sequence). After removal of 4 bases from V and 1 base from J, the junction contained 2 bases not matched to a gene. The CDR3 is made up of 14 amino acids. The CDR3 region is CASSKGQGNTEAFF. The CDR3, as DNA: TGTGCCAGCAGCAAGGGACAGGGGAACACTGAAGCTTTCTTT.

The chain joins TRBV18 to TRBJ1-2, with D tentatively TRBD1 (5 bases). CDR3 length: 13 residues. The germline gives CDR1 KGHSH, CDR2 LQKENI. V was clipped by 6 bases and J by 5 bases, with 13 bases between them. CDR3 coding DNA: TGTGCCAGCTCGGATGGGCAGGGATATGGCTACACCTTC. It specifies CASSDGQGYGYTF. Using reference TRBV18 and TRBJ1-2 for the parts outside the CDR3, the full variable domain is NAGVMQNPRHLVRRRGQEARLRCSPMKGHSHVYWYRQLPEEGLKFMVYLQKENIIDESGMPKERFSAEFPKEGPSILRIQQVVRGDSAAYFCASSDGQGYGYTFGSGTRLTVV.

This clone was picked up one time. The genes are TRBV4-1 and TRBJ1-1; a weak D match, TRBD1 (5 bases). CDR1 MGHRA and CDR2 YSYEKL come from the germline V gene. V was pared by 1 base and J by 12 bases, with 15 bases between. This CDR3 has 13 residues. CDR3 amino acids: CASSQVQGMETFF. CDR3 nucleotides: TGCGCCAGCAGCCAAGTCCAGGGTATGGAGACTTTCTTT.

CDR3 bases: TGCGCCAGCAGCTCGGGACTAGCGGGGGGCACAGATACGCAGTATTTT. Protein sequence: CASSSGLAGGTDTQYF. The rearrangement uses TRBV5-1 and TRBJ2-3; 14 bases are a match to TRBD2. Looked up from germline, CDR1 is SGHRS and CDR2 is YFSETQ. J gave up 1 base and V 3 bases, and 1 base lay outside the gene matches. CDR3 length: 16 amino acids. The full variable domain, in which reference TRBV5-1 and TRBJ2-3 provide the parts outside the CDR3, is KAGVTQTPRYLIKTRGQQVTLSCSPISGHRSVSWYQQTPGQGLQFLFEYFSETQRNKGNFPGRFSGRQFSNSRSEMNVSTLELGDSALYLCASSSGLAGGTDTQYFGPGTRLTVL.

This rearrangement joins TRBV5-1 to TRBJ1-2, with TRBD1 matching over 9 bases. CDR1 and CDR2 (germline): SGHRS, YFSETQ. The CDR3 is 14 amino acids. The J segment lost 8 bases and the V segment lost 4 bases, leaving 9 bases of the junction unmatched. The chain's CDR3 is CASSPPGQGVGYTF. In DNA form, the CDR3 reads TGCGCCAGCAGCCCACCGGGACAGGGTGTAGGCTACACCTTC.

CDR3 in DNA: TGTGCCAGTAGTAGGAGGGACAGTCCATACGAGCAGTACTTC. It is translated as CASSRRDSPYEQYF. The chain links TRBV19 to TRBJ2-7; tentatively, D is TRBD1 (7 bases). Deletions cut 4 bases from V and 4 bases from J, with 14 bases between. Germline V lookup: CDR1 LNHDA, CDR2 SQIVND (reference sequence). The CDR3 runs 14 residues.